These 29 T cell receptor beta chains came from one sample sequenced in a study of blood T cell repertoires in COVID-19. Sequenced by immunoSEQ multiplex PCR; TCRdb stores in-frame clones only, minus some. The sample holds over 150,000 clones; around 84% are singletons and the top ten take roughly 7%. The source material was PBMCs or T cells enriched from blood (not recorded which). The receptor source for this set is a man aged 50 to 59 who had recovered from COVID-19.

This clone was observed a few times. The chain recombines TRBV7-9 with TRBJ2-7, with TRBD1 matching 7 bases. Germline V CDR1 and CDR2: SEHNR, FQNEAQ (reference sequence). Trimming cost V 4 bases and J 0 bases; bases outside gene matches: 6. The CDR3 covers 15 residues. This CDR3 reads CASSSDRTTSYEQYF. In DNA form, the CDR3 reads TGTGCCAGCAGCTCGGACAGGACCACCTCCTACGAGCAGTACTTC.

The CDR3 nucleotides read TGTGCCTGGTTTCAGGGGATGAACACTGAAGCTTTCTTT. Amino acids: CAWFQGMNTEAFF. The V call is TRBV30, the J call TRBJ1-1, with D possibly being TRBD1 (6 bases). V lost 5 bases and J lost 0, with 10 bases in between. Germline loops: CDR1 GTSNPN, CDR2 SVGIG (reference sequence). The length of the CDR3 is 13 residues.

V gene TRBV5-6 combines with J gene TRBJ1-1; D call uncertain. The CDR3 has 15 amino acids. CDR1 and CDR2 from the germline V gene are SGHDT and YYEEEE. The germline V and J ends were trimmed by 1 base and 0 bases, with 10 bases remaining between them. For the CDR3, the DNA is TGTGCCAGCAGCTTGTATCAGGCCCTGAACACTGAAGCTTTCTTT. Translation: CASSLYQALNTEAFF.

This clone was recorded once. V gene TRBV6-2 or TRBV6-3 combines with J gene TRBJ2-2; unclear D gene. Germline lookup yields CDR1 MNHEY and CDR2 SVGEGT. This CDR3 spans 16 amino acids. Trimming removed 6 bases from V and 0 bases from J, with 14 bases in between. CDR3 protein: CASSPRSSANTGELFF. CDR3 bases: TGTGCCAGCAGCCCGAGATCAAGCGCGAACACCGGGGAGCTGTTTTTT.

The chain links TRBV3-1 (or the pseudogene TRBV3-2) to TRBJ2-5, with TRBD2 matching over 12 bases. Germline CDR1 is LGHDT and CDR2 is YNNKEL (reference sequence). The CDR3 runs 15 residues. V was clipped by 4 bases and J by 3 bases; unmatched bases: 3. CDR3 protein: CASSLWTSGEETQYF. The CDR3 DNA sequence: TGTGCCAGCAGCCTCTGGACTAGCGGGGAAGAGACCCAGTACTTC.

J is TRBJ2-7 and V is TRBV2, with a possible D match to TRBD2 (6 bases). CDR3 length: 14 residues. Germline V CDR1 and CDR2: SNHLY, FYNNEI. With 5 bases removed from V and 2 bases from J, the gap between germline ends came to 13 bases. The CDR3 protein is CASSLGREAYEQYF. For the CDR3, the DNA is TGTGCCAGCAGTTTGGGCAGGGAGGCCTACGAGCAGTACTTC.

This rearrangement joins TRBV9 to TRBJ2-3; perhaps TRBD2 as D (6 bases). The germline CDR1 and CDR2 sequences are SGDLS and YYNGEE. Trimming removed 0 bases from V and 2 bases from J, with 25 bases in between. This CDR3 is built from 20 residues. The CDR3 DNA reads TGTGCCAGCAGCGTAGCGGTCGGCGGGGACCACCTTGGCTACACAGATACGCAGTATTTT. It codes for CASSVAVGGDHLGYTDTQYF.

Written as DNA, the CDR3 is TGTGCCAGCAGTTTATCAGGGCGACAGGGGGCGTTTGGGGAAAAACTGTTTTTT. It translates to CASSLSGRQGAFGEKLFF. V gene TRBV27 combines with J gene TRBJ1-4, with 10 bases aligning to TRBD1. V lost 0 bases, J lost 8 bases, and 12 bases stayed unmatched. The CDR3 runs 18 residues. CDR1 MNHEY and CDR2 SMNVEV come from the germline V gene (reference sequence).

The rearrangement links TRBV2 to TRBJ1-5; D is undetermined. The CDR3 consists of 17 residues. Looked up from germline, CDR1 is SNHLY and CDR2 is FYNNEI. Trimming removed 7 bases from V and 0 bases from J, with 19 bases in between. Here the CDR3 DNA reads TGTGCCAGCACTTCCGCGGAGACGGACTTTAGCAATCAGCCCCAGCATTTT. Translated: CASTSAETDFSNQPQHF.

The V and J genes are TRBV6-5 and TRBJ2-7, with 7 bases fitting TRBD1. J gave up 1 base and V 8 bases, and 8 bases lay outside the gene matches. The CDR3 spans 14 residues. Germline V gives CDR1 MNHEY, CDR2 SVGAGI. CDR3 residues: CASPRTGHSYEQYF. CDR3 DNA: TGTGCCAGCCCCCGGACAGGCCATTCCTACGAGCAGTACTTC.

V and J are TRBV12-3 or TRBV12-4 and TRBJ2-4; perhaps TRBD2 as D (5 bases). This CDR3 region has 12 residues. V lost 2 bases, J lost 9 bases, and 8 bases lay in between. The CDR3 sequence: CASSLPEGIQYF. DNA of the CDR3: TGTGCCAGCAGTTTACCCGAGGGCATTCAGTACTTC.

V gene TRBV4-2 combines with J gene TRBJ2-3, with 8 bases lining up with TRBD2. This CDR3 region has 17 residues. After removal of 4 bases from V and 0 bases from J, the junction contained 9 bases not matched to a gene. CDR1 is LGHNA, CDR2 YNFKEQ, per germline. DNA for the CDR3: TGTGCCAGCAGCCTCGGTTGGAGCGGGGGTAGCACAGATACGCAGTATTTT. Amino acid sequence: CASSLGWSGGSTDTQYF.

The chain employs TRBV4-2 and TRBJ2-5, with 9 positions matching TRBD2. Trimming took 4 bases from V and 0 from J; bases not matched to a gene: 3. Per the germline V gene, CDR1 is LGHNA and CDR2 is YNFKEQ. CDR3 size: 15 residues. CDR3 in amino acids: CASSPSGAHQETQYF. The CDR3 nucleotides read TGTGCCAGCAGCCCTAGCGGGGCCCACCAAGAGACCCAGTACTTC.

V and J are TRBV19 and TRBJ1-6, with D unresolved. Per the germline V gene, CDR1 is LNHDA and CDR2 is SQIVND (reference sequence). This CDR3 spans 15 amino acids. V lost 6 bases, J lost 7 bases, and 16 bases lay in between. CDR3 bases: TGTGCCAGTAGCCTAACATGGGAGGGAAATTCACCCCTCCACTTT. Its protein is CASSLTWEGNSPLHF.

J is TRBJ1-5 and V is TRBV29-1, with TRBD1 identical over 11 bases. Germline assignment: CDR1 SQVTM and CDR2 ANQGSEA. The junction had 5 bases not matched to a gene; V was cut back by 6 bases and J by 7 bases. This CDR3 region has 13 residues. The DNA for the CDR3 is TGCAGCGTCACCGGGACAGGGGGACAGCCCCAGCATTTT. This encodes CSVTGTGGQPQHF.

This clone was seen a single time. The chain recombines TRBV24-1 with TRBJ2-1; D is uncertain. Germline lookup yields CDR1 KGHDR and CDR2 SFDVKD. Trimming stripped 4 bases from V and 8 bases from J, with 11 bases between. This CDR3 has 13 residues. CDR3 sequence reads: CATSDYRGDEQFF. CDR3 DNA: TGTGCCACCAGTGACTATCGTGGTGATGAGCAGTTCTTC.

The chain couples TRBV11-3 to TRBJ1-1; D perhaps matches TRBD1 (6 bases). CDR3 length: 14 residues. Germline loops: CDR1 SGHNT, CDR2 YENEEA. V lost 0 bases and J lost 6, with 11 bases in between. The CDR3 DNA is TGTGCCAGCAGCTTAGAGGGGGCGAGCGCTGAAGCTTTCTTT. This gives the protein CASSLEGASAEAFF.

CDR3 residues: CASSPPAGTGTQETQYF. The CDR3 DNA sequence: TGTGCCAGCAGCCCCCCGGCGGGGACAGGGACCCAAGAGACCCAGTACTTC. The chain joins TRBV13 to TRBJ2-5; 9 nucleotides align to TRBD1. The CDR3 runs 17 residues. Germline CDR1 reads PRHDT; CDR2 reads FYEKMQ (reference sequence). With 5 bases clipped from V and 1 base from J, the junction kept 11 bases outside the gene matches.

The rearrangement links TRBV5-1 to TRBJ1-2, with TRBD1 identical over 9 bases. J lost 7 bases, V lost 4 bases, and 8 bases had no gene match. The germline gives CDR1 SGHRS, CDR2 YFSETQ. The CDR3 length is 14 residues. Here the CDR3 DNA reads TGCGCCAGCAGCGACGGACAGGGGTCGAGTGGCTACACCTTC. Its protein product is CASSDGQGSSGYTF.

The rearrangement links TRBV11-3 to TRBJ1-2; 7 bases line up with TRBD1. Germline loops: CDR1 SGHNT, CDR2 YENEEA. The CDR3 is 17 residues long. Trimming removed 1 base from V and 4 bases from J; junction bases left unmatched: 12. The CDR3 DNA reads TGTGCCAGCAGCTTAGGGAATACCTGGGACAGCCTCTATGGCTACACCTTC. Encoded protein: CASSLGNTWDSLYGYTF.

V and J are TRBV12-3 or TRBV12-4 and TRBJ2-7, with 7 positions matching TRBD1. The CDR3 has 12 amino acids. V lost 5 bases to trimming and J lost 9 bases; unmatched junction nucleotides: 7. The DNA for the CDR3 is TGTGCCAGCAGTCCCGACAGGGTACGGCAGTACTTC. This sequence encodes CASSPDRVRQYF.

The V gene is TRBV13, the J gene TRBJ1-4; TRBD1 aligns across 8 bases. This CDR3 spans 15 amino acids. V lost 5 bases and J lost 8; bases outside the gene matches: 10. The germline V gene encodes CDR1 PRHDT and CDR2 FYEKMQ (reference sequence). The CDR3 coding sequence is TGTGCCAGCAGCCCCGGGACAGGATCTAGAGAAAAACTGTTTTTT. This sequence encodes CASSPGTGSREKLFF.

This sequence joins TRBV3-1 (or the pseudogene TRBV3-2) and TRBJ1-5; 8 bases map to TRBD1. Germline V lookup: CDR1 LGHDT, CDR2 YNNKEL (reference sequence). V gave up 4 bases and J gave up 2 bases; unmatched junction bases: 10. CDR3 length equals 17 residues. The CDR3, as DNA: TGTGCCAGCAGCCGAGACAGGGGCAACCTCCGCAATCAGCCCCAGCATTTT. Residues: CASSRDRGNLRNQPQHF.

The genes are TRBV19 and TRBJ2-6; D is perhaps TRBD2 (5 bases). CDR3 length: 19 amino acids. V shed 5 bases and J shed 0 bases, with 20 bases lying between them. Germline CDR1 is LNHDA and CDR2 is SQIVND (reference sequence). This chain's CDR3 is CASSSRGASHHSGANVLTF. The CDR3 DNA reads TGTGCCAGTAGTTCCCGGGGAGCTAGCCATCACTCTGGGGCCAACGTCCTGACTTTC.

V usage is TRBV6-6 and J usage is TRBJ1-2, with 7 bases identical to TRBD1. Germline V lookup: CDR1 MNHNY, CDR2 SVGAGI (reference sequence). This CDR3 is built from 14 residues. Trimming at V came to 6 bases and at J to 4 bases, leaving 8 bases not matched to a gene. The CDR3 region is CASRTGTALYGYTF. The CDR3 DNA reads TGTGCCAGCAGGACCGGGACAGCTCTCTATGGCTACACCTTC.

V gene TRBV7-9 combines with J gene TRBJ1-1; 8 bases agree with TRBD1. Germline V CDR1 and CDR2: SEHNR, FQNEAQ (reference sequence). The junction had 5 bases not matched to a gene; V was cut back by 5 bases and J by 3 bases. This CDR3 has 14 amino acids. Here the CDR3 DNA reads TGTGCCAGCAGCCAGACAGGGGCCCACACTGAAGCTTTCTTT. This codes for CASSQTGAHTEAFF.

The V and J genes are TRBV29-1 and TRBJ1-2; possibly TRBD1 for D (6 bases). CDR1 is SQVTM, CDR2 ANQGSEA, per germline. Trimming removed 6 bases from V and 8 bases from J, with 28 bases in between. CDR3 length: 16 amino acids. Here the CDR3 reads CSVPTGLRISRGGYTF. CDR3 in DNA: TGCAGCGTCCCTACAGGGTTGAGAATCTCGAGGGGAGGCTACACCTTC. Based on the CDR3 plus reference TRBV29-1 and TRBJ1-2, the full variable domain is SAVISQKPSRDICQRGTSLTIQCQVDSQVTMMFWYRQQPGQSLTLIATANQGSEATYESGFVIDKFPISRPNLTFSTLTVSNMSPEDSSIYLCSVPTGLRISRGGYTFGSGTRLTVV.

The gene calls are TRBV5-1 and TRBJ2-7; 7 bases are a match to TRBD2. In germline, CDR1 is SGHRS, CDR2 YFSETQ. J was trimmed by 2 bases and V by 0 bases; bases with no gene match: 2. This CDR3 is built from 14 residues. CDR3 region: CASSLAGGTYEQYF. CDR3 DNA: TGCGCCAGCAGCTTGGCGGGGGGAACCTACGAGCAGTACTTC.

The chain joins TRBV7-8 to TRBJ2-3, with D possibly TRBD1 on 6 matching bases. Trimming took off 5 bases at V and 2 bases at J, with 20 bases between the two ends. Germline CDR1 and CDR2: SGHVS and FQNEAQ. This CDR3 is built from 17 residues. The CDR3 reads CASSAAWGQLTTDTQYF. CDR3 sequence (DNA): TGTGCCAGCAGCGCCGCGTGGGGGCAGTTGACCACAGATACGCAGTATTTT. The whole variable domain, filled in from reference TRBV7-8 and TRBJ2-3, reads GAGVSQSPRYKVAKRGQDVALRCDPISGHVSLFWYQQALGQGPEFLTYFQNEAQLDKSGLPSDRFFAERPEGSVSTLKIQRTQQEDSAVYLCASSAAWGQLTTDTQYFGPGTRLTVL.